These 20 T cell receptor beta chains were sequenced from one sample in a study of T-cell memory formation after mild COVID-19. TCRdb itself ran the 5' RACE reads through MiXCR, one entry per CDR3 protein. The repertoire holds about 270,000 distinct CDR3 sequences, with roughly 18% as singletons. The sample taken for sequencing was PBMCs or a T cell subset sorted from them (not recorded which). The source is a man between 18 and 35 years old who had mild COVID-19 (a few samples of this study predate the infection). Cell type and time point are not known.

This clonotype was seen only a few times. CDR3 region: CASSRQGRSGELFF. The DNA of the CDR3 is TGTGCCAGCAGCAGACAGGGGAGGTCCGGGGAGCTGTTTTTT. This chain links TRBV5-4 with TRBJ2-2, with 8 positions matching TRBD1. V trimming: 4 bases; J trimming: 6 bases; junction bases outside the gene matches: 5. The germline V gene encodes CDR1 SGHNT and CDR2 YYREEE (reference sequence). CDR3 length: 14 amino acids.

This clonotype was detected only a few times. The J gene is TRBJ1-1, the V gene TRBV19; possibly TRBD1 for D (5 bases). The CDR3 loop spans 12 amino acids. From germline, CDR1 is LNHDA and CDR2 SQIVND (reference sequence). V was shortened by 3 bases and J by 4 bases, with 6 bases between the two germline ends. The CDR3 reads CASSMQGTEAFF. Here the CDR3 DNA reads TGTGCCAGTAGTATGCAGGGCACTGAAGCTTTCTTT.

This clonotype was seen more than once but under ten times. The chain combines TRBV20-1 with TRBJ1-1; unclear D gene. The germline gives CDR1 DFQATT, CDR2 SNEGSKA (reference sequence). V lost 7 bases and J 0 bases, leaving 3 bases between the germline ends. The CDR3 loop spans 10 amino acids. CDR3 in DNA: TGCAGTGGAGTGAACACTGAAGCTTTCTTT. As protein: CSGVNTEAFF.

The chain joins TRBV21-1 to TRBJ1-1; the table's D call TRBD1 went unverified against the DNA. TRBV21-1 is a documented pseudogene. The CDR3 has 16 amino acids. The CDR3 sequence is CASSKSPGQGPPEAFF. DNA of the CDR3: TGTGCCAGCAGCAAAAGCCCAGGACAGGGTCCTCCTGAAGCTTTCTTT.

The gene calls are TRBV5-1 and TRBJ2-7, with a possible D match to TRBD1 (5 bases). Germline V gives CDR1 SGHRS, CDR2 YFSETQ. The CDR3 loop spans 13 amino acids. V was trimmed by 0 bases and J by 7 bases, leaving 11 bases between them. DNA for the CDR3: TGCGCCAGCAGCTTGGTGCCAGGGAAAGAGCAGTACTTC. This encodes CASSLVPGKEQYF.

The genes are TRBV12-3 or TRBV12-4 and TRBJ1-1; 11 nucleotides agree with TRBD1. The junction had 4 bases not matched to a gene; V was cut back by 6 bases and J by 4 bases. This CDR3 spans 14 amino acids. Here the CDR3 DNA reads TGTGCCAGCAGCAGGGACAGGGGGACCACTGAAGCTTTCTTT. Translating gives CASSRDRGTTEAFF.

The CDR3 DNA is TGTGCCAGCAGTTACTCGGTCGCAGAAAGCACAGATACGCAGTATTTT. Translation gives CASSYSVAESTDTQYF. This chain connects TRBV6-5 to TRBJ2-3, with D unresolved. V was cut by 0 bases and J by 0 bases, with 10 bases left in between. CDR1 and CDR2 (germline): MNHEY, SVGAGI. The CDR3 has 16 residues.

This chain links TRBV30 with TRBJ2-2, with D perhaps matching TRBD2 (6 bases). Trimming stripped 7 bases from V and 5 bases from J, with 17 bases between. This CDR3 has 14 amino acids. Looked up from germline, CDR1 is GTSNPN and CDR2 is SVGIG (reference sequence). The CDR3 DNA sequence: TGTGCCTCCCCCCCCGGGGGAAGGACCGGGGAGCTGTTTTTT. Protein sequence: CASPPGGRTGELFF.

The chain combines TRBV12-3 or TRBV12-4 with TRBJ1-1; D call uncertain. CDR3 length: 12 amino acids. Trimming pared 2 bases from V and 7 bases from J, leaving 8 bases between. CDR3 in DNA: TGTGCCAGCAGTTTATACGTAAATGAAGCTTTCTTT. It encodes CASSLYVNEAFF.

The chain employs TRBV12-3 or TRBV12-4 and TRBJ2-3; D is undetermined. This CDR3 region has 15 residues. Between the trimmed V and J ends, which lost 5 bases and 0 bases, there was a span of 12 bases. CDR3 coding DNA: TGTGCCAGCAGTCCATCACTGGGTAGCACAGATACGCAGTATTTT. Amino acid sequence: CASSPSLGSTDTQYF.

This clonotype was found many times. The rearrangement uses TRBV5-1 and TRBJ1-1; 9 nucleotides align to TRBD1. CDR1 and CDR2 from the germline V gene are SGHRS and YFSETQ. The CDR3 contains 19 residues. V shed 0 bases and J 5 bases; nucleotides not matched to a gene: 17. The CDR3 region is CASSLGVISAGTGRTEAFF. In DNA, the CDR3 is TGCGCCAGCAGCTTGGGGGTTATCAGTGCCGGGACAGGGAGGACTGAAGCTTTCTTT.

This clonotype appeared a few times. The J gene is TRBJ1-1, the V gene TRBV12-3 or TRBV12-4; D is possibly TRBD1 (5 bases). V lost 0 bases, J lost 10 bases, and 18 bases lay in between. The CDR3 has 15 residues. For the CDR3, the DNA is TGTGCCAGCAGTTTAGCGCCATCAGGGCGAGGTCCAGCTTTCTTT. Amino acid sequence: CASSLAPSGRGPAFF.

This clonotype occurred a few times. J is TRBJ2-7 and V is TRBV23-1; no reliable D call. TRBV23-1 is an ORF; its function is uncertain. The CDR3 sequence is 15 residues long. V was shortened by 0 bases and J by 5 bases, with 14 bases between the two germline ends. The CDR3 nucleotides are TGCGCCAGCAGTCAATCGTTCGGGCTCGTCCACGAGCAGTACGTC. It yields the protein CASSQSFGLVHEQYV.

The rearrangement links TRBV20-1 to TRBJ2-1; 8 bases align to TRBD2. After removal of 1 base from V and 2 bases from J, the junction contained 10 bases not matched to a gene. The germline V gene encodes CDR1 DFQATT and CDR2 SNEGSKA (reference sequence). The CDR3 sequence is 17 residues long. The CDR3 loop is CSARVRTSPRAYNEQFF. The CDR3, as DNA: TGCAGTGCTAGAGTCCGGACTAGCCCTCGAGCCTACAATGAGCAGTTCTTC.

This clonotype was counted only a few times. The chain recombines TRBV21-1 with TRBJ2-7; the table's D call of TRBD1 was not tested on the DNA. TRBV21-1 is tagged as a pseudogene. The CDR3 contains 18 residues. CDR3 nucleotide sequence: TGTGCCAGCAGCAATCGAGGATTGAGACAGGGTGAGGCCTACGAGCAGTACGTC. It translates to CASSNRGLRQGEAYEQYV.

Only a few counts were recorded for this clonotype. This chain links TRBV7-2 with TRBJ2-1; tentative D call: TRBD2 (6 bases). Trimming shortened V by 5 bases and J by 9 bases, and 17 bases separated the two germline ends. The germline CDR1 and CDR2 sequences are SGHTA and FQGNSA. This CDR3 is built from 14 residues. CDR3 nucleotides: TGTGCCAGCAGCCCCGGAGGGAGTCGAGGTGAGCAGTTCTTC. Protein product: CASSPGGSRGEQFF. Filled out from reference TRBV7-2 and TRBJ2-1, the complete variable domain reads GAGVSQSPSNKVTEKGKDVELRCDPISGHTALYWYRQSLGQGLEFLIYFQGNSAPDKSGLPSDRFSAERTGGSVSTLTIQRTQQEDSAVYLCASSPGGSRGEQFFGPGTRLTVL.

This clonotype was seen only a few times. V usage is TRBV20-1 and J usage is TRBJ2-5; possibly TRBD1 for D (6 bases). Trimming shortened V by 4 bases and J by 1 base, and 13 bases separated the two germline ends. Germline values: CDR1 DFQATT, CDR2 SNEGSKA (reference sequence). CDR3 length equals 14 residues. The CDR3 nucleotides are TGCAGTGCTACACCGGGACATTTCCAAGAGACCCAGTACTTC. Encoded protein: CSATPGHFQETQYF.

This clonotype was recorded at least ten times. The V call is TRBV12-3 or TRBV12-4, the J call TRBJ2-7, with 8 bases fitting TRBD1. Trimming removed 5 bases from V and 2 bases from J; junction bases left unmatched: 5. The CDR3 totals 14 residues. The CDR3 sequence is CASSKGQGAYEQYV. The CDR3 DNA sequence: TGTGCCAGCAGTAAAGGACAGGGCGCCTACGAGCAGTACGTC.

This clonotype was seen more than once but under ten times. V gene TRBV7-6 combines with J gene TRBJ2-6; D may be TRBD1 or TRBD2 (5 bases each). This CDR3 is 15 amino acids long. Trimming took 5 bases from V and 2 from J, leaving 10 bases between them. The germline CDR1 and CDR2 sequences are SGHVS and FNYEAQ. The CDR3 DNA is TGTGCCAGCAGCGTGGGGGTACCTGGGGCCAACGTCCTGACTTTC. It codes for CASSVGVPGANVLTF.

This clonotype appeared once. Possible read error: a much larger clone is one base away. V is TRBV7-3 and J is TRBJ2-2; 7 bases are shared with TRBD2. This CDR3 is built from 13 residues. Looked up from germline, CDR1 is SGHTA and CDR2 is FQGTGA. The J segment lost 3 bases and the V segment lost 5 bases, leaving 0 bases of the junction unmatched. CDR3 DNA: TGTGCCAGCAGCCGGGGGGACACCGGGGAGCTGTTTTTT. Amino acid sequence: CASSRGDTGELFF.